Listed below are T cell receptor beta chains from one sample, sequenced in a study of blood T cell repertoires in COVID-19. Repertoires were generated with immunoSEQ multiplex PCR, while TCRdb's copy carries only in-frame clones and drops some. The sample holds 200,000 to 250,000 clones, 70% to 90% seen once. The sample taken for sequencing was peripheral blood. Every receptor here comes from a man in his thirties or forties with COVID-19, enrolled during active disease. Each CDR3 is given with its conserved first and last residue. A D gene is named only where the DNA matches it firmly. For some rows the clone size is stated as once, few or many, or as a class when expanded; others skip it.

V: TRBV3-1/TRBV3-2; size: NA; J: TRBJ1-2; D: TRBD1; CDR3: CASSPEVQGASYGYTF; DNA: TGTGCCAGCAGCCCCGAGGTTCAGGGGGCCTCCTATGGCTACACCTTC
V: TRBV7-3; size: NA; J: TRBJ1-1; D: TRBD1; CDR3: CASSWTRDSEAFF; DNA: TGTGCCAGCAGCTGGACCCGGGACAGTGAAGCTTTCTTT
V: TRBV10-3; size: NA; J: TRBJ2-2; D: TRBD1; CDR3: CATSGTGVDFTGELFF; DNA: TGTGCCACCTCCGGGACAGGGGTCGATTTCACCGGGGAGCTGTTTTTT
V: TRBV28; size: NA; J: TRBJ1-3; D: NA; CDR3: CASSLGSAMVDTIYF; DNA: TGTGCCAGCAGTTTAGGTTCCGCAATGGTAGACACCATATATTTT
V: TRBV18; size: once; J: TRBJ2-3; D: NA; CDR3: CASSPASEGTDTQYF; DNA: TGTGCCAGCTCACCCGCTAGCGAAGGCACAGATACGCAGTATTTT
V: TRBV5-1; size: NA; J: TRBJ2-7; D: TRBD2; CDR3: CASSGLADLYEQYF; DNA: TGCGCCAGCTCCGGACTAGCGGACTTATACGAGCAGTACTTC
V: TRBV5-4; size: NA; J: TRBJ1-3; D: NA; CDR3: CASSLGSSGNTIYF; DNA: TGTGCCAGCAGCTTGGGCAGCTCTGGAAACACCATATATTTT
V: TRBV5-1; size: NA; J: TRBJ2-1; D: NA; CDR3: CASSLGQVKQFF; DNA: TGCGCCAGCAGCTTGGGACAGGTCAAGCAGTTCTTC
V: TRBV25-1; size: NA; J: TRBJ2-1; D: NA; CDR3: CASSENKLARQFF; DNA: TGTGCCAGCAGTGAAAATAAACTAGCTCGGCAGTTCTTC
V: TRBV9; size: NA; J: TRBJ1-6; D: TRBD1; CDR3: CASNRQGRDSPLHF; DNA: TGTGCCAGCAACCGACAGGGCCGAGATTCACCCCTCCACTTT
V: TRBV19; size: NA; J: TRBJ1-5; D: TRBD1; CDR3: CASSTSGQFPQPQHF; DNA: TGTGCCAGTAGTACCTCGGGACAGTTCCCCCAGCCCCAGCATTTT
V: TRBV5-4; size: NA; J: TRBJ2-1; D: TRBD2; CDR3: CASSSGTSGNNEQFF; DNA: TGTGCCAGCAGCTCCGGGACTAGCGGCAACAATGAGCAGTTCTTC
V: TRBV7-2; size: NA; J: TRBJ2-1; D: NA; CDR3: CASSSHDSEQFF; DNA: TGTGCCAGCAGCTCCCATGACAGTGAGCAGTTCTTC
V: TRBV19; size: NA; J: TRBJ2-6; D: TRBD1; CDR3: CCSGTDISGANVLTF; DNA: TGTTGTTCCGGGACAGATATCTCTGGGGCCAACGTCCTGACTTTC
V: TRBV7-2; size: NA; J: TRBJ2-7; D: TRBD1; CDR3: CASSLGPTGDGEQYF; DNA: TGTGCCAGCAGCTTAGGCCCGACAGGGGATGGCGAGCAGTACTTC
V: TRBV19; size: NA; J: TRBJ1-1; D: NA; CDR3: CASSISPGMNTEAFF; DNA: TGTGCCAGTAGTATATCTCCGGGGATGAACACTGAAGCTTTCTTT
V: TRBV5-1; size: NA; J: TRBJ2-3; D: TRBD1; CDR3: CASSGGTGLDTQYF; DNA: TGCGCCAGCAGCGGGGGGACAGGGCTCGATACGCAGTATTTT
V: TRBV3-1/TRBV3-2; size: NA; J: TRBJ1-2; D: NA; CDR3: CASSHGDGGGYTF; DNA: TGTGCCAGCAGCCATGGGGACGGGGGAGGCTACACCTTC
V: TRBV28; size: NA; J: TRBJ1-4; D: TRBD1; CDR3: CASSLDRGRATNEKLFF; DNA: TGTGCCAGCAGTTTAGACAGGGGCAGAGCAACTAATGAAAAACTGTTTTTT
V: TRBV5-8; size: NA; J: TRBJ2-2; D: NA; CDR3: CASSYSMGAANTGELFF; DNA: TGTGCCAGCAGCTATTCAATGGGAGCGGCGAACACCGGGGAGCTGTTTTTT
V: TRBV16; size: NA; J: TRBJ2-1; D: NA; CDR3: CASSQFVLDRDSYNEQFF; DNA: TGTGCCAGCAGCCAATTTGTCTTGGACAGAGACTCCTACAATGAGCAGTTCTTC
V: TRBV19; size: NA; J: TRBJ2-7; D: TRBD1; CDR3: CASSKWVDRGYEQYF; DNA: TGTGCCAGTAGTAAATGGGTTGACAGGGGATACGAGCAGTACTTC
V: TRBV24-1; size: NA; J: TRBJ2-3; D: TRBD1; CDR3: CATSDYGFGTGSDTQYF; DNA: TGTGCCACCAGTGACTACGGATTTGGGACAGGGTCAGATACGCAGTATTTT
V: TRBV4-1; size: NA; J: TRBJ2-6; D: NA; CDR3: CASSRTLGSGANVLTF; DNA: TGCGCCAGCAGCCGGACACTTGGCTCTGGGGCCAACGTCCTGACTTTC
V: TRBV10-3; size: NA; J: TRBJ2-7; D: NA; CDR3: CAISETTGHQYF; DNA: TGTGCCATCAGTGAGACCACGGGACACCAGTACTTC
V: TRBV5-4; size: NA; J: TRBJ1-1; D: TRBD1; CDR3: CASSRGGTGLSEAFF; DNA: TGTGCCAGCAGCCGGGGCGGGACAGGGCTGTCTGAAGCTTTCTTT
V: TRBV5-5; size: NA; J: TRBJ1-6; D: NA; CDR3: CASNTQSYNSPLHF; DNA: TGTGCCAGCAACACACAGAGCTATAATTCACCCCTCCACTTT
V: TRBV27; size: NA; J: TRBJ2-1; D: NA; CDR3: CASSLYSYNEQFF; DNA: TGTGCCAGCAGTTTGTACAGTTACAATGAGCAGTTCTTC
V: TRBV29-1; size: NA; J: TRBJ2-7; D: TRBD1; CDR3: CSVEWRVGQGHKSYEQYF; DNA: TGCAGCGTTGAATGGAGGGTCGGACAGGGGCATAAGTCCTACGAGCAGTACTTC
V: TRBV19; size: NA; J: TRBJ1-5; D: NA; CDR3: CASSPGTQGNQPQHF; DNA: TGTGCCAGTAGTCCCGGGACTCAAGGCAATCAGCCCCAGCATTTT
V: TRBV14; size: NA; J: TRBJ2-1; D: NA; CDR3: CASSHTRSYNEQFF; DNA: TGTGCCAGCAGCCATACGCGTTCCTACAATGAGCAGTTCTTC
V: TRBV11-2; size: NA; J: TRBJ1-5; D: TRBD1; CDR3: CASSWTGSNQPQHF; DNA: TGTGCCAGCAGCTGGACAGGATCCAATCAGCCCCAGCATTTT
V: TRBV19; size: NA; J: TRBJ2-1; D: TRBD1; CDR3: CASNRDRADNEQFF; DNA: TGTGCCAGTAACCGGGACAGGGCCGACAATGAGCAGTTCTTC
V: TRBV3-1/TRBV3-2; size: NA; J: TRBJ1-1; D: NA; CDR3: CASSQSSVAGTEAFF; DNA: TGTGCCAGCAGCCAATCAAGCGTCGCGGGCACTGAAGCTTTCTTT
V: TRBV5-6; size: NA; J: TRBJ1-4; D: TRBD1; CDR3: CASSRTGARGEKLFF; DNA: TGTGCCAGCAGCAGAACAGGGGCGAGGGGAGAAAAACTGTTTTTT
V: TRBV4-3; size: NA; J: TRBJ1-1; D: NA; CDR3: CASSPLRGAEAFF; DNA: TGCGCCAGCAGCCCCTTAAGGGGTGCTGAAGCTTTCTTT
V: TRBV28; size: NA; J: TRBJ2-1; D: TRBD2; CDR3: CASSSRGRVDNEQFF; DNA: TGTGCCAGCAGCTCCCGAGGGAGGGTGGACAATGAGCAGTTCTTC
V: TRBV5-6; size: NA; J: TRBJ1-1; D: NA; CDR3: CASSLETGGGTEAFF; DNA: TGTGCCAGCAGCTTGGAAACAGGCGGGGGAACTGAAGCTTTCTTT
V: TRBV7-8; size: NA; J: TRBJ1-3; D: NA; CDR3: CASRIAGRPSGNTIYF; DNA: TGTGCCAGCAGAATAGCCGGTCGCCCCTCTGGAAACACCATATATTTT
V: TRBV19; size: NA; J: TRBJ1-2; D: TRBD1; CDR3: CASSLWTGGFGYTF; DNA: TGTGCCAGTAGTCTTTGGACAGGGGGCTTTGGCTACACCTTC
V: TRBV7-9; size: once; J: TRBJ2-3; D: NA; CDR3: CASSPGNTQYF; DNA: TGTGCCAGCAGCCCAGGGAATACGCAGTATTTT
V: TRBV19; size: NA; J: TRBJ1-1; D: NA; CDR3: CASSIDLGGFTEAFF; DNA: TGTGCCAGTAGTATAGATCTCGGGGGGTTCACTGAAGCTTTCTTT
V: TRBV18; size: few; J: TRBJ1-2; D: TRBD1; CDR3: CASSPGQASYGYTF; DNA: TGTGCCAGCTCCCCGGGACAGGCTAGCTATGGCTACACCTTC
V: TRBV12-2; size: NA; J: TRBJ1-1; D: NA; CDR3: CASRLARWRVGNTEAFF; DNA: TGTGCAAGTCGCTTAGCGCGGTGGCGGGTGGGGAACACTGAAGCTTTCTTT
V: TRBV19; size: NA; J: TRBJ2-1; D: TRBD2; CDR3: CASSIMSGTGRNTEQFF; DNA: TGTGCCAGTAGTATTATGAGCGGGACCGGCCGTAATACAGAGCAGTTCTTC